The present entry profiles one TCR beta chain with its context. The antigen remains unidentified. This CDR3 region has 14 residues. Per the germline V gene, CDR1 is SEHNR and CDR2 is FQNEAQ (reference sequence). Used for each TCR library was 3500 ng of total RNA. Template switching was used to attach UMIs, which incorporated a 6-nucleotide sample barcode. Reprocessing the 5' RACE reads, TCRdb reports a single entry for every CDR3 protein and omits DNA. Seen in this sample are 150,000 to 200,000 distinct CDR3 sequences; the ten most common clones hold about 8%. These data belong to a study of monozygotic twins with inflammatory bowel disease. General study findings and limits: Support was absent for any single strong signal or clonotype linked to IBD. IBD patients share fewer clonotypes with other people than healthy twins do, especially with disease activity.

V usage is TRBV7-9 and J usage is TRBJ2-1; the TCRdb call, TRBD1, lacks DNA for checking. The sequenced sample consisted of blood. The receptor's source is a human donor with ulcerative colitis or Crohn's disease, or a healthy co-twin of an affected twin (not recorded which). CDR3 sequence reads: CASSSPADHNEQFF.